Sequencing of this T cell receptor beta chain was carried out in a study of blood T cell repertoires in COVID-19 (dated by TCRdb to the early 2020s). For the wider study: Samples covering the acute and convalescent phases of COVID-19 were provided by collaborators in the United States, Italy and Spain. Nearly every sample came with metadata listing a de-identified subject ID, COVID-19 status, age in years and sex. The samples were drawn from two sources: the first 160 participants of the ongoing ImmuneRACE study, and 1,254 subjects contributed by 6 global collaborators. The material from the prospective study consisted of cDNA or gDNA derived from T cells, B-cell-depleted T cells, or PBMCs. HLA class I and class II types, where available, came from metadata supplied by the sample provider rather than from assay-based typing. Subjects who had been exposed to COVID-19, were actively infected with it, or had recovered from it provided the deeply sampled blood TCRbeta repertoires that made up the dataset. The repertoires were made available in a free public database intended to serve as a resource for research on the immune response to SARS-CoV-2. The paper as a whole reports these results and caveats: The amount of clinical and demographic metadata varied by source and participant and was provided uncurated.

The immunoSEQ Assay, a bias-controlled multiplex PCR, was used to amplify TCRbeta CDR3 regions from genomic DNA. As for the original processing: The number of nucleated cells in each sample was estimated from the amplification of reference gene primers within the assay. To quantify the absolute abundance of each unique TCRbeta CDR3 rearrangement, sequence reads were collapsed and filtered. For each sample, productive Simpson clonality was calculated as the square root of Simpson's diversity index over productive rearrangements. Sourced from immuneACCESS, this table was stored by TCRdb with only in-frame sequences that have V and J called. A share of the clones is absent; for the studies checked, an unresolved V gene accounts for under half, and the remainder has no known explanation. V and J calls and clone size come straight from that table; D and trimming were deduced from the DNA. The table for this sample lists 55,000 to 70,000 clones; about 81% of them were counted only once. Around 14% of the sample is held by the ten biggest clonotypes.

Measured from the cysteine to the phenylalanine, the CDR3 is 17 residues long. Just CDR3 DNA is preserved here, 51 bases in frame from base 1. Each collaborating institution followed its own protocols to collect whole blood in K2EDTA tubes. For TCRbeta analysis, collaborators shipped samples in one of three forms: frozen whole blood, isolated PBMCs, or DNA extracted from either of those sample types. Concerning this clone itself: The specificity of this receptor is unknown. Base qualities were left out, and no much larger clone turns up one base away.

The chain joins TRBV21-1 to TRBJ2-5; the DNA was not used to check the table's D call, TRBD1. TRBV21-1 is a listed pseudogene. Sequenced material: peripheral blood. This TCR was sampled from an elderly man with acute or convalescent COVID-19. The nucleotide sequence reads TGTGCCAGCAGCAAAGTTGTTTTGGGCAGACGTCAAGAGACCCAGTACTTC. Translated, it reads CASSKVVLGRRQETQYF.